The table lists the clone carrying this TCR beta chain with many counts. The data were taken from a study of T cells of healthy individuals. TCRdb re-called the 5' RACE reads through MiXCR, storing one row per CDR3 protein. The sample lists around 63,000 distinct CDR3 sequences, 15% to 20% occurring once. This sequence originates from a human donor in good health.

CDR3 region: CATKWGETQYF. The CDR3 bases are TGTGCCACCAAGTGGGGAGAGACCCAGTACTTC. The rearrangement uses TRBV24-1 and TRBJ2-5, with unresolved D. The CDR3 extends over 11 amino acids. The germline V gene encodes CDR1 KGHDR and CDR2 SFDVKD. V was shortened by 8 bases and J by 4 bases, with 7 bases between the two germline ends.